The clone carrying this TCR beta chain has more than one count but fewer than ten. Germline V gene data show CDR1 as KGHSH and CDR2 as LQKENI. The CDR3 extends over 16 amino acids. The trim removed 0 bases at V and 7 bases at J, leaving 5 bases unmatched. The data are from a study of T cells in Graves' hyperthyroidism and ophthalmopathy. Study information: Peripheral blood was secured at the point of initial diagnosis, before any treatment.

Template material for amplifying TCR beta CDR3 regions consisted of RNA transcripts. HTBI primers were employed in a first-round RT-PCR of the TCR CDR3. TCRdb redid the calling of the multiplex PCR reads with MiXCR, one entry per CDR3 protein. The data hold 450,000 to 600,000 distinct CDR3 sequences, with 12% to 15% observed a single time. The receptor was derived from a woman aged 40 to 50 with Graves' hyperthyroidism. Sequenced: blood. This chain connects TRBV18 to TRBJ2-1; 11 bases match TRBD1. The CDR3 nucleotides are TGTGCCAGCTCACCACCTTCCGGACAGGGGGCAAATGAGCAGTTCTTC. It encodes CASSPPSGQGANEQFF.